This T cell receptor (beta chain) is drawn from a study of vaccination and CD4 T cells after COVID-19. Germline values: CDR1 ENHRY, CDR2 SYGVKD. With 2 bases removed from V and 3 bases from J, the gap between germline ends came to 10 bases. The CDR3 spans 14 residues. Sample treatment: approximately nine-day PBMC culture with coronavirus spike peptide pools or control peptides (ViraFEST assay). CD4+ T cells that came from the unexposed donor were collected before the COVID-19 pandemic (2011-2018). A few counts support this clonotype. Its specificity is not known. Scientists ran DNA taken from cultured CD4+ T cells through the Oncomine TCR Beta short-read assay for sequencing. TCRdb analysed the PCR reads with MiXCR anew, one entry per CDR3 protein. The sample contains around 7,000 distinct CDR3 sequences, roughly 48% of which appear only once. General study points: Post-vaccination reactive clonotypes (median around 40) did not differ significantly from post-infection (fewer than 24).

The chain couples TRBV10-3 to TRBJ1-1; tentative D call: TRBD1 (5 bases). The source material was CD4+ T cells from blood, cultured in vitro. This TCR was recovered from a human donor in good health. This CDR3 reads CAISESGGYTEAFF. CDR3 nucleotide sequence: TGTGCCATCAGTGAGAGTGGGGGGTACACTGAAGCTTTCTTT.